What follows describes a single T cell receptor beta chain. Its specific antigen is unknown. There are no base qualities to consult, and no much larger clone falls within one base. The sample belongs to a study of T-cell memory formation after mild COVID-19 listed by TCRdb under 2021. About the study as a whole: Most TCR sequence clusters were specific to one of the two donors. In a couple of donors, T-cell clones that expanded and contracted after mild COVID-19 were tracked by sequencing TCRalpha and TCRbeta repertoires over time. Two young, previously healthy adult volunteers made up the cohort, one male and one female. General findings and caveats noted by the study authors: Whether the second-wave clones peaking on day 37 were SARS-CoV-2 specific was not confirmed. Only two mild cases were covered by the study, and larger cohorts that include severe cases with pre-infection samples were considered necessary. Contracting CD4+ clones appeared mostly in the CM and EM memory subsets, whereas CD8+ clones were enriched in EMRA. From day 15 to 85, contracting clones showed balanced CD4/CD8 phenotypes, whereas a second wave of clones that expanded from day 15 to 37 leaned towards CD4+. Some responding clones were found in pre-infection memory, which suggests that pre-existing cross-reactive memory T cells took part in the SARS-CoV-2 response.

V is pruned by 5 bases and J by 1 base, leaving 6 bases of the junction without a gene match. The CDR3 starts with the cysteine, ends with the phenylalanine, and has 16 residues. Only the CDR3 part of the read is kept: 48 bases, read in frame from the first base. The germline V gene encodes CDR1 MNHEY and CDR2 SMNVEV (reference sequence). Ficoll-Paque density gradient centrifugation was the method used to isolate PBMCs. The listed sequencing device is Illumina NovaSeq 6000. cDNA libraries for TCRalpha and TCRbeta were prepared by 5'RACE using constant-segment primers, with sample barcodes and unique molecular identifiers added. RNA was extracted from every sample with Trizol reagent. The libraries were amplified in two PCR steps, and the second step added a second sample barcode and Illumina TruSeq adapters. Sequencing of the libraries was done on an Illumina NovaSeq, producing 2 x 150 bp paired-end reads. As for how the authors treated the data: Reads were demultiplexed and collapsed into UMI-guided consensus sequences with migec v1.2.7. Using mixcr v2.1.11, UMI consensuses were aligned to TRA and TRB V and J templates and then assembled into clonotypes. A clonotype was counted as expanded or contracted only if both edgeR and NoisET called the change significant, with noise models trained on biological replicates. For edgeR calls, a false discovery rate-adjusted p below 0.01 and a log2 fold-change threshold of 1 were applied. As an exploratory analysis of dynamics, max-normalized trajectories of the 1000 most abundant clonotypes were examined with PCA combined with hierarchical clustering. Separately sequenced CD4+ and CD8+ repertoires were used to assign a CD4 or CD8 phenotype to each responding clone. TCRdb took the public reads, trimmed them with fastp at Q25, ran MiXCR for clone calling and kept in-frame beta chains. Identical CDR3 proteins give one entry, which carries the most common genes and DNA. The V and J calls and clone size are TCRdb's, not the authors'. This sample holds a few hundred thousand distinct CDR3 sequences; 24% were observed only once. The ten largest make up 8.5% to 10% of the sample.

The sequence came from an adult woman who had mild COVID-19 (a few samples of this study predate the infection). The sample titles of this study are shuffled in the database, so cell type and time point are left out; the donor was told from shared clones. The rearrangement combines TRBV27 with TRBJ2-1, with 9 junctional bases fitting TRBD1. Sequenced sample: PBMCs or a T cell subset sorted from them (not recorded which). The CDR3 reads as follows: CASSTPDRGSYNEQFF. Read as DNA, the sequence is TGTGCCAGCAGTACGCCGGACAGGGGATCCTACAATGAGCAGTTCTTC.